This TCR beta chain was sequenced for a study of cytomegalovirus exposure and HLA in healthy donors. Regarding the study as a whole: The only immune exposure information that was available was CMV serostatus. Sequencing depth across donors, presence/absence analyses assumed, was roughly uniform. A few CMV-associated chains were confirmed in vitro to be specific for CMV antigens. Productive status was seen about 90% or about 30% of the time for most TCR beta V segments in an earlier analysis.

PCR employed 60 Vbeta and 13 Jbeta primers. Libraries were prepared by immunoSEQ multiplex PCR; TCRdb keeps only in-frame clonotypes and omits some of them. This table lists 65,000 to 85,000 clones. With respect to this clone: Its specificity is not known.

Germline V lookup: CDR1 LNHDA, CDR2 SQIVND (reference sequence). The CDR3 is made up of 14 amino acids. With 1 base clipped from V and 2 bases from J, the junction kept 0 bases outside the gene matches. The source of this sequence is a woman aged 60-70 years in good health and CMV-seronegative. The sequenced sample consisted of PBMCs. The chain has TRBV19 and TRBJ2-7, with 9 positions matching TRBD1. CDR3 coding DNA: TGTGCCAGTAGTATAGGGACAGGGGCCTACGAGCAGTACTTC. Its translation is CASSIGTGAYEQYF.